Following are 31 T cell receptor beta chains from one sample sequenced in a study of human T cells and chemical hapten exposure. TCRdb re-called the RACE reads through MiXCR, storing one row per CDR3 protein. Here the sample spans just over 350,000 distinct CDR3 sequences, around 6% being singletons. Time point indicated: patch test 2, 6 weeks after DPC sensitization. The treatment denotes: therapeutic diphenylcyclopropenone sensitization with weekly scalp DPC. The material sequenced was whole blood, taken in connection with sensitization to the hapten diphenylcyclopropenone (DPC). All receptors derive from a woman aged 18-29 years with alopecia areata. Some clones in this sample may be carry-over from other donors' samples.

This clonotype was found a few times. V and J are TRBV4-2 and TRBJ2-3; no clear D. Looked up from germline, CDR1 is LGHNA and CDR2 is YNFKEQ. The germline V and J ends were trimmed by 0 bases and 6 bases, with 16 bases remaining between them. This CDR3 comprises 16 residues. In DNA, the CDR3 is TGTGCCAGCAGCCAAGATGCGTCTGGGGTCCTGGATACGCAGTATTTT. Protein product: CASSQDASGVLDTQYF.

The chain joins TRBV7-2 to TRBJ1-2; 8 nucleotides align to TRBD1. Per germline, CDR1 SGHTA and CDR2 FQGNSA. V shed 5 bases and J 4 bases; nucleotides not matched to a gene: 9. This CDR3 spans 15 amino acids. The CDR3 DNA sequence: TGTGCCAGCAGCCCTCCCCCAGGGGGCGGCTATGGCTACACCTTC. Translated: CASSPPPGGGYGYTF.

This clonotype was counted ten times or more. The chain joins TRBV6-5 to TRBJ2-7; 10 nucleotides align to TRBD1. Germline trimming cut 3 bases from V and 2 bases from J; bases unmatched to any gene: 10. In germline, CDR1 is MNHEY, CDR2 SVGAGI. The CDR3 sequence is 17 residues long. The CDR3 is CASSYSAGTGATYEQYF. CDR3 DNA: TGTGCCAGCAGTTATTCCGCCGGGACAGGGGCCACCTACGAGCAGTACTTC.

In this sample, this clonotype turned up many times. The chain recombines TRBV7-9 with TRBJ1-2, with D unclear. The CDR3 sequence is 14 residues long. V shed 0 bases and J shed 4 bases, with 9 bases lying between them. Germline CDR1 and CDR2: SEHNR and FQNEAQ (reference sequence). The CDR3 region has the DNA TGTGCCAGCAGCTTAGCGACACGAGCCTATGGCTACACCTTC. It yields the protein CASSLATRAYGYTF.

This clonotype was counted ten times or more. The chain couples TRBV5-6 to TRBJ1-2; TRBD1 might be the D (6 bases). Germline lookup yields CDR1 SGHDT and CDR2 YYEEEE. Trimming took 5 bases from V and 2 from J, leaving 10 bases between them. The CDR3 spans 13 residues. CDR3 region: CASSSGQNYGYTF. The CDR3 DNA is TGTGCCAGCAGTTCCGGACAGAACTATGGCTACACCTTC.

In its sample, this clonotype was seen a few times. The gene calls are TRBV25-1 and TRBJ2-5, with TRBD1 matching 7 bases. Germline-derived CDR1 and CDR2 are MGHDK and SYGVNS. The CDR3 consists of 15 residues. The V gene end was trimmed by 4 bases and the J gene end by 5 bases; junction bases not matched to a gene: 10. The CDR3 DNA sequence: TGTGCCAGCAGTGGGTCGACAGGGATTACGGAGACCCAGTACTTC. Translating it yields CASSGSTGITETQYF. The entire variable domain, with the rest obtained from reference TRBV25-1 and TRBJ2-5, is as follows: EADIYQTPRYLVIGTGKKITLECSQTMGHDKMYWYQQDPGMELHLIHYSYGVNSTEKGDLSSESTVSRIRTEHFPLTLESARPSHTSQYLCASSGSTGITETQYFGPGTRLLVL.

Here the CDR3 reads CATSDPGLGTGELFF. In DNA form, the CDR3 reads TGTGCCACCAGTGATCCGGGGCTTGGCACCGGGGAGCTGTTTTTT. The chain links TRBV24-1 to TRBJ2-2; TRBD1 or TRBD2 may be the D gene (5 bases each). This CDR3 comprises 15 residues. V gave up 3 bases and J gave up 4 bases, with 11 bases separating them. Germline-derived CDR1 and CDR2 are KGHDR and SFDVKD.

This clonotype was seen at least ten times. The CDR3 DNA is TGCAGTGCCCCCACCGGGACAGGGATGAACAATCAGCCCCAGCATTTT. Translating it yields CSAPTGTGMNNQPQHF. The V call is TRBV20-1, the J call TRBJ1-5, with 9 bases matching TRBD1. The junction had 12 bases not matched to a gene; V was cut back by 6 bases and J by 3 bases. This CDR3 contains 16 residues. Germline loops: CDR1 DFQATT, CDR2 SNEGSKA (reference sequence).

There are many counts of this clonotype. This rearrangement joins TRBV20-1 to TRBJ1-5; no clear D. Germline CDR1 DFQATT, CDR2 SNEGSKA (reference sequence). The CDR3 has 12 residues. The ends were cut back, 4 bases at V and 4 bases at J, with 8 bases in the middle. The CDR3 spells CSANRRNQPQHF. CDR3 bases: TGCAGTGCTAACAGACGTAATCAGCCCCAGCATTTT.

This chain uses TRBV6-5 with TRBJ1-4; D uncertain. CDR3 length: 15 residues. V was trimmed by 2 bases and J by 8 bases, leaving 15 bases between them. Germline assignment: CDR1 MNHEY and CDR2 SVGAGI. CDR3 in DNA: TGTGCCAGCAGTTACCGGTCCGCGGAGGGAGAAAAACTGTTTTTT. This encodes CASSYRSAEGEKLFF.

This clonotype was recorded a few times. V and J are TRBV5-1 and TRBJ2-2; a weak D match, TRBD2 (5 bases). This CDR3 region has 13 residues. V lost 3 bases, J lost 7 bases, and 10 bases lay in between. CDR1 is SGHRS and CDR2 is YFSETQ in the germline V gene. The DNA of the CDR3 is TGCGCCAGCAGCTCCAGAGGGCTCGGGGAGCTGTTTTTT. Its protein is CASSSRGLGELFF.

This clonotype came up many times. This chain uses TRBV20-1 with TRBJ1-1; D remains ambiguous. The CDR3 is 15 residues long. V lost 3 bases and J 4 bases, leaving 18 bases between the germline ends. CDR1 is DFQATT, CDR2 SNEGSKA, per germline (reference sequence). For the CDR3, the DNA is TGCAGTGCTAGGATCTTCGAAGGGCTGGGCACTGAAGCTTTCTTT. The encoded protein is CSARIFEGLGTEAFF.

This clonotype occurred a few times. The rearrangement joins TRBV20-1 to TRBJ1-2, with D tentatively TRBD1 (6 bases). This CDR3 has 14 amino acids. Per germline, CDR1 DFQATT and CDR2 SNEGSKA (reference sequence). Trimming took off 2 bases at V and 2 bases at J, with 12 bases between the two ends. The CDR3 here is CSARTGIGNYGYTF. The CDR3 region has the DNA TGCAGTGCTAGAACAGGGATCGGGAACTATGGCTACACCTTC.

This clonotype appeared many times. This chain connects TRBV29-1 to TRBJ1-3; D is undetermined. The CDR3 consists of 13 residues. V lost 1 base and J 3 bases, leaving 7 bases between the germline ends. The germline V gene has CDR1 SQVTM and CDR2 ANQGSEA. Here the CDR3 reads CSVEVTVGNTIYF. DNA for the CDR3: TGCAGCGTTGAAGTTACCGTTGGAAACACCATATATTTT.

Many counts were recorded for this clonotype. The chain combines TRBV12-3 or TRBV12-4 with TRBJ2-7; no firm D call. This CDR3 has 16 amino acids. V lost 6 bases and J lost 2, with 20 bases in between. CDR3 nucleotide sequence: TGTGCCAGCAGCTCCAACCTCCGGGCGGTCACCTACGAGCAGTACTTC. Residues: CASSSNLRAVTYEQYF.

This clonotype came up many times. J is TRBJ1-2 and V is TRBV20-1, with a weak D call TRBD1 (5 bases). Germline assignment: CDR1 DFQATT and CDR2 SNEGSKA (reference sequence). Trimming took off 3 bases at V and 8 bases at J, with 13 bases between the two ends. The CDR3 extends over 12 amino acids. The chain's CDR3 is CSASSGLEGYTF. The DNA for the CDR3 is TGCAGTGCTAGCTCGGGGCTCGAGGGCTACACCTTC.

This clonotype was found a few times. CDR3 sequence: CASSMDRNQETQYF. The CDR3 nucleotides are TGTGCCAGCAGTATGGACAGAAACCAAGAGACCCAGTACTTC. The chain links TRBV2 to TRBJ2-5; tentative D call: TRBD1 (6 bases). This CDR3 region has 14 residues. V lost 5 bases and J 0 bases, leaving 10 bases between the germline ends. Germline loops: CDR1 SNHLY, CDR2 FYNNEI.

This clonotype was found a few times. This chain links TRBV7-8 with TRBJ1-2; D possibly corresponds to TRBD1 (5 bases). V was trimmed by 1 base and J by 8 bases, leaving 11 bases between them. The CDR3 sequence is 13 residues long. CDR1 and CDR2 from the germline V gene are SGHVS and FQNEAQ. The CDR3 protein is CASSLVRGGGYTF. The CDR3 coding sequence is TGTGCCAGCAGCTTAGTTCGGGGCGGAGGCTACACCTTC.

The V gene is TRBV25-1, the J gene TRBJ2-3; 11 nucleotides line up with TRBD2. CDR3 length equals 12 residues. Germline V CDR1 and CDR2: MGHDK, SYGVNS. V lost 7 bases, J lost 8 bases, and 2 bases stayed unmatched. The CDR3 region is CASTLAGATQYF. In DNA, the CDR3 is TGTGCCAGCACACTAGCGGGGGCTACGCAGTATTTT.

A few counts support this clonotype. The genes are TRBV27 and TRBJ2-7, with 8 bases identical to TRBD1. This CDR3 has 15 amino acids. Germline lookup yields CDR1 MNHEY and CDR2 SMNVEV (reference sequence). With V trimmed by 3 bases and J by 4 bases, 8 bases remained unmatched. The CDR3 protein is CASSFGQGLSYEQYF. The CDR3 DNA reads TGTGCCAGCAGTTTCGGACAGGGCTTGTCTTACGAGCAGTACTTC.

The V gene is TRBV5-1, the J gene TRBJ2-1; 7 bases are shared with TRBD1. With 7 bases clipped from V and 2 bases from J, the junction kept 9 bases outside the gene matches. CDR3 length equals 15 residues. Germline CDR1 is SGHRS and CDR2 is YFSETQ. CDR3 in amino acids: CASGEQGFAYNEQFF. The CDR3 DNA reads as TGCGCCAGCGGGGAACAGGGGTTCGCCTACAATGAGCAGTTCTTC.

This clonotype was picked up a small number of times. The chain employs TRBV7-2 and TRBJ1-1; D not resolved. The ends were cut back, 5 bases at V and 8 bases at J, with 15 bases in the middle. The CDR3 runs 13 residues. The germline CDR1 and CDR2 sequences are SGHTA and FQGNSA. This chain's CDR3 is CASSLPGLGEAFF. In nucleotides, the CDR3 is TGTGCCAGCAGCCTCCCCGGCTTGGGCGAAGCTTTCTTT.

This clonotype was found many times. The chain combines TRBV2 with TRBJ1-4, with 7 nucleotides matching TRBD1. The trim removed 4 bases at V and 8 bases at J, leaving 1 base unmatched. The germline V gene has CDR1 SNHLY and CDR2 FYNNEI. The CDR3 is made up of 12 amino acids. CDR3 nucleotide sequence: TGTGCCAGCAGTGGACAGGGCGAAAAACTGTTTTTT. The encoded protein is CASSGQGEKLFF.

The sample holds a few counts of this clonotype. Written as DNA, the CDR3 is TGTGCCAGCAGCTCCGCAGCGGGGGACAATGAGCAGTTCTTC. The encoded protein is CASSSAAGDNEQFF. V gene TRBV9 combines with J gene TRBJ2-1, with 8 bases aligning to TRBD2. The CDR3 is made up of 14 amino acids. J lost 5 bases, V lost 4 bases, and 5 bases had no gene match. CDR1 is SGDLS and CDR2 is YYNGEE in the germline V gene.

In its sample, this clonotype was seen many times. The DNA is left out, because the CDR3 cannot be placed on it with certainty; the CDR3 is given as TCRdb lists it. The rearrangement uses TRBV29-1 and TRBJ2-1; the table gives TRBD2 as D, unverified against the DNA. 11 amino acids form the CDR3, both terminal residues included. CDR1 SQVTM and CDR2 ANQGSEA come from the germline V gene. CDR3 loop: CSVAGGAGPFF.

This clonotype was counted ten times or more. The chain recombines TRBV20-1 with TRBJ1-6; D is possibly TRBD1 (5 bases). This CDR3 is 16 amino acids long. Trimming cost V 0 bases and J 8 bases, with 17 bases left between them. Germline V gene sequence: CDR1 DFQATT, CDR2 SNEGSKA (reference sequence). The CDR3 sequence: CSAREIARAGDSPLHF. The CDR3 bases are TGCAGTGCTAGAGAAATCGCCAGGGCGGGAGATTCACCCCTCCACTTT.

This clonotype was detected many times. The chain joins TRBV19 to TRBJ1-1; TRBD1 might be the D (6 bases). This CDR3 is 15 amino acids long. V was cut by 5 bases and J by 4 bases, with 17 bases left in between. Germline V gene lookup returns CDR1 LNHDA and CDR2 SQIVND (reference sequence). The CDR3 coding sequence is TGTGCCAGTAGTTTAAGGGGGGCTGTGGGCACTGAAGCTTTCTTT. Its protein is CASSLRGAVGTEAFF.

This clonotype was seen ten or more times. The chain combines TRBV12-3 or TRBV12-4 with TRBJ1-6; D not resolved. This CDR3 is built from 16 residues. V was cut by 6 bases and J by 8 bases, with 20 bases left in between. CDR3 nucleotide sequence: TGTGCCAGCAGCCAGGCGGGCTTTTCACGGGATTCACCCCTCCACTTT. It translates to CASSQAGFSRDSPLHF.

A few counts support this clonotype. The chain carries TRBV6-5 and TRBJ2-1, with 8 bases fitting TRBD2. The CDR3 extends over 22 amino acids. The V and J ends lost 0 bases and 0 bases, in that order; junction bases with no gene match: 19. CDR1 is MNHEY, CDR2 SVGAGI, per germline. CDR3 bases: TGTGCCAGCAGTTACTCGATTGCGGGGGTACTAGCGGAATCGAGCTCCTACAATGAGCAGTTCTTC. It yields the protein CASSYSIAGVLAESSSYNEQFF.

V gene TRBV27 combines with J gene TRBJ2-3; the D gene is possibly TRBD1 (5 bases). With 6 bases removed from V and 1 base from J, the gap between germline ends came to 17 bases. The CDR3 sequence is 16 residues long. Germline V lookup: CDR1 MNHEY, CDR2 SMNVEV (reference sequence). CDR3 coding DNA: TGTGCCAGCAGCCTTATCGTAGGGGCCGGCACAGATACGCAGTATTTT. Residues: CASSLIVGAGTDTQYF.

This clonotype was observed a few times. The DNA is omitted, as the CDR3 cannot be located on it reliably, and the CDR3 follows TCRdb's listing. The rearrangement links TRBV28 to TRBJ2-7; the table gives TRBD1 as D, unverified against the DNA. Germline-derived CDR1 and CDR2 are MDHEN and SYDVKM. The length of the CDR3 is 13 amino acids, counting both ends. The CDR3 sequence is CASSFARGTPSFF.